This T cell receptor beta chain was sequenced in a study of OX40 agonist ivuxolimab in advanced cancers. Study context: The study enrolled dose-escalation patients with hepatocellular carcinoma, melanoma, renal cell or head and neck cancer. Partial responses were observed in three patients, of whom one had hepatocellular carcinoma and two had cutaneous melanoma. Study-level points and caveats: Normalized T-cell clonal expansion was also low in some nonresponders.

Using immunoSEQ multiplex PCR, the repertoire was profiled, and TCRdb retains in-frame clones only, with some absent. Of some 58,000 clones in the sample, 87% are singletons; the top ten hold about 0.66%. Concerning this clone itself: Its antigen is undetermined.

Samples of blood were obtained at baseline, on cycle 4 day 1, and on cycle 7 day 1. Trimming cost V 0 bases and J 4 bases; bases outside gene matches: 6. The CDR3 is 16 residues long. Germline lookup yields CDR1 MNHNY and CDR2 SVGAGI (reference sequence). The V call is TRBV6-6, the J call TRBJ2-5, with 9 bases fitting TRBD1. The material sequenced was CD4+ or CD8+ T cells sorted from blood, taken in a trial of the OX40 agonist ivuxolimab. The TCR comes from an adult with an advanced solid tumor such as melanoma, head and neck, liver or kidney cancer. The CDR3, as DNA: TGTGCCAGCAGTTACTCCCCGACAGGGGGTGGAGAGACCCAGTACTTC. Translated, it gives CASSYSPTGGGETQYF.